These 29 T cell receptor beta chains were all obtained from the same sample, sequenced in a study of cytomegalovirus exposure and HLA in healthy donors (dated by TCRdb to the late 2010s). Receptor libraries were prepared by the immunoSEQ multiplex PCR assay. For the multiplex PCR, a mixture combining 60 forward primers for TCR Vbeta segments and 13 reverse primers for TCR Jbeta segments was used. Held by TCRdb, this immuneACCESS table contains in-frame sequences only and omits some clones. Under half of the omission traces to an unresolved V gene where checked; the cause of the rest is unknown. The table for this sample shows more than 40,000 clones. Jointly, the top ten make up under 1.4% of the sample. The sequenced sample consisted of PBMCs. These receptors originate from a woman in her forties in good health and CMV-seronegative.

The CDR3 is CASSPEGLSYEQYF. The CDR3 DNA is TGCGCCAGCAGCCCCGAGGGCTTATCCTACGAGCAGTACTTC. The chain recombines TRBV5-1 with TRBJ2-7; D might be TRBD2 (5 bases). The CDR3 runs 14 residues. Germline V lookup: CDR1 SGHRS, CDR2 YFSETQ. Trimming removed 4 bases at V and 1 base at J, with 12 bases between.

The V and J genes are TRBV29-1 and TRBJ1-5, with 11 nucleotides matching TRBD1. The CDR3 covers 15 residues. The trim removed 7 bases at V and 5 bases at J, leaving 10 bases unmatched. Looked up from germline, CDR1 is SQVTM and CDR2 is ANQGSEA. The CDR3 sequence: CSARGGQGDYQPQHF. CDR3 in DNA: TGCAGCGCTAGAGGGGGACAGGGGGATTATCAGCCCCAGCATTTT.

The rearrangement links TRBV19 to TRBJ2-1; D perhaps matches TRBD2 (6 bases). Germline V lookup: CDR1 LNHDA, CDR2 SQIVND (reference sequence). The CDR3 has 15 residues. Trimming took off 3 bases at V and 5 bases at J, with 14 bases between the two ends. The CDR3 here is CASSIPGGVDNEQFF. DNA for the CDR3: TGTGCCAGTAGTATCCCCGGGGGAGTCGACAATGAGCAGTTCTTC.

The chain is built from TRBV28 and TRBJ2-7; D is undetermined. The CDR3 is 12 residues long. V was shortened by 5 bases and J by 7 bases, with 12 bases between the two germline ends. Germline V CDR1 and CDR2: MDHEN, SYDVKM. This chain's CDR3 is CASSTYKREQYF. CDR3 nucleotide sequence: TGTGCCAGCAGTACATATAAGAGGGAGCAGTACTTC.

CDR3 nucleotide sequence: TGCGCCAGCAGCTTGGCCGCGTCAGGGGCCGAGCAGTACTTC. Protein product: CASSLAASGAEQYF. The V gene is TRBV5-1, the J gene TRBJ2-7, with a tentative D call TRBD1 (6 bases). This CDR3 is 14 amino acids long. CDR1 is SGHRS and CDR2 is YFSETQ in the germline V gene. Trimming left V 0 bases short and J 6 bases short, with 13 bases between.

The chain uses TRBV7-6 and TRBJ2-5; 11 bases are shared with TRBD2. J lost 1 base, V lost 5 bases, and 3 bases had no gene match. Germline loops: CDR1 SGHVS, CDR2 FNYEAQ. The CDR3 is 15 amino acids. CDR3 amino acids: CASSIGTSGQETQYF. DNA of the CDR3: TGTGCCAGCAGCATCGGGACTAGCGGCCAAGAGACCCAGTACTTC.

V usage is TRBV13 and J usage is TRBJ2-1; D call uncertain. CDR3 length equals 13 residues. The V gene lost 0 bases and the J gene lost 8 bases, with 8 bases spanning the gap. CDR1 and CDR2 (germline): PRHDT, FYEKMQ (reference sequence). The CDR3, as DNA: TGTGCCAGCAGCTTAGGGCTAGGCGATGAGCAGTTCTTC. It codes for CASSLGLGDEQFF.

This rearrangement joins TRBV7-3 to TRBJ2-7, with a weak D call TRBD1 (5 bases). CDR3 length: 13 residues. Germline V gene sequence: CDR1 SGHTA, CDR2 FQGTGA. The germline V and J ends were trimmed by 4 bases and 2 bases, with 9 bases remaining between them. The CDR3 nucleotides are TGTGCCAGCAGCTCCGACAGCGCCTACGAGCAGTACTTC. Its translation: CASSSDSAYEQYF.

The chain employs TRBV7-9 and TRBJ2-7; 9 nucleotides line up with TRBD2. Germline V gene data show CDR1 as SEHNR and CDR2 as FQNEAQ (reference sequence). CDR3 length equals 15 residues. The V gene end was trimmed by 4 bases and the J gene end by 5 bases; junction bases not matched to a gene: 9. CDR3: CASSSSQREVDEQYF. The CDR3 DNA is TGTGCCAGCAGCTCCTCCCAGCGGGAGGTGGACGAGCAGTACTTC.

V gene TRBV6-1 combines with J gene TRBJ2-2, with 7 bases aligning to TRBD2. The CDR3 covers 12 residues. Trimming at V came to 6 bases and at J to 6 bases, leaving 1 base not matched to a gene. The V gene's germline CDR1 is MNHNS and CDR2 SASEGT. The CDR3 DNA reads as TGTGCCAGCAGGGCGGGGGCCGGGGAGCTGTTTTTT. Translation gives CASRAGAGELFF.

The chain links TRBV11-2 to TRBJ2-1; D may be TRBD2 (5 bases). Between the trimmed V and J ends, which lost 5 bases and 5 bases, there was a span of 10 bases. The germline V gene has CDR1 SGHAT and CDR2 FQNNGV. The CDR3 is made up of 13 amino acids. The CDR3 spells CASSTAGNNEQFF. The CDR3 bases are TGTGCCAGCAGCACGGCCGGGAACAATGAGCAGTTCTTC.

CDR3 in amino acids: CATQTSGSTEQFF. CDR3 DNA sequence: TGTGCCACCCAGACTAGCGGGAGTACTGAGCAGTTCTTC. The rearrangement joins TRBV19 to TRBJ2-1, with 12 bases fitting TRBD2. The germline V gene has CDR1 LNHDA and CDR2 SQIVND (reference sequence). J was trimmed by 9 bases and V by 10 bases; bases with no gene match: 7. This CDR3 has 13 residues.

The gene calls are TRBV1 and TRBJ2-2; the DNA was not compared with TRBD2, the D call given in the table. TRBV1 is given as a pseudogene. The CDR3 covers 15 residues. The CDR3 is CTSSRPTVHTGELFF. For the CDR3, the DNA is TGCACCAGCAGCCGCCCGACTGTTCATACCGGGGAGCTGTTTTTT.

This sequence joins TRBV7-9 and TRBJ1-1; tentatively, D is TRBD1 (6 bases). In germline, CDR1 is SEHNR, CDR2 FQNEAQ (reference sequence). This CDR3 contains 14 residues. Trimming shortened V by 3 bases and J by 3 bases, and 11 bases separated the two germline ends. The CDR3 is CASSFKGGDTEAFF. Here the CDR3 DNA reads TGTGCCAGCAGCTTCAAAGGGGGGGACACTGAAGCTTTCTTT.

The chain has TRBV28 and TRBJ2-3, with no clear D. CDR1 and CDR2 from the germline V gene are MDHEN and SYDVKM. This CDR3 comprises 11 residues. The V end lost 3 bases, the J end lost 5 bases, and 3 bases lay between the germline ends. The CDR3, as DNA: TGTGCCAGCAGTTTGCGAGATACGCAGTATTTT. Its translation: CASSLRDTQYF.

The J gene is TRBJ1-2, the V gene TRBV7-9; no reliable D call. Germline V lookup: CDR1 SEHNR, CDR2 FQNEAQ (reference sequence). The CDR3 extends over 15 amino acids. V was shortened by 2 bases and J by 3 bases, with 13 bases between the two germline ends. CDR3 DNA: TGTGCCAGCAGCTTAAGCCCAAAACCCCACTATGGCTACACCTTC. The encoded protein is CASSLSPKPHYGYTF.

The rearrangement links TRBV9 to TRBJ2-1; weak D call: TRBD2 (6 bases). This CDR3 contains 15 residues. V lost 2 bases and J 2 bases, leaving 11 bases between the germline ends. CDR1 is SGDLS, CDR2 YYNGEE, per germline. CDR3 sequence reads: CASSVTGVPYNEQFF. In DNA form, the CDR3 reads TGTGCCAGCAGCGTTACGGGAGTCCCCTACAATGAGCAGTTCTTC.

As DNA, the CDR3 is TGCAGCGTGATAGGGGGCGGTAATGAAAAACTGTTTTTT. Translation gives CSVIGGGNEKLFF. The chain couples TRBV29-1 to TRBJ1-4, with 7 bases matching TRBD1. There are 13 residues in the CDR3. Germline V CDR1 and CDR2: SQVTM, ANQGSEA. J was trimmed by 4 bases and V by 6 bases; bases with no gene match: 5. Combining the CDR3 with reference TRBV29-1 and TRBJ1-4 gives the whole variable domain SAVISQKPSRDICQRGTSLTIQCQVDSQVTMMFWYRQQPGQSLTLIATANQGSEATYESGFVIDKFPISRPNLTFSTLTVSNMSPEDSSIYLCSVIGGGNEKLFFGSGTQLSVL.

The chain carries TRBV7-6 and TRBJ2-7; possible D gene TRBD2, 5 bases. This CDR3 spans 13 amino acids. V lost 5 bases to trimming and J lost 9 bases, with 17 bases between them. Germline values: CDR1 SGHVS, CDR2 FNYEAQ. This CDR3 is CASSPGGFFAQYF. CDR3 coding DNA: TGTGCCAGCAGCCCCGGAGGCTTTTTCGCGCAGTACTTC.

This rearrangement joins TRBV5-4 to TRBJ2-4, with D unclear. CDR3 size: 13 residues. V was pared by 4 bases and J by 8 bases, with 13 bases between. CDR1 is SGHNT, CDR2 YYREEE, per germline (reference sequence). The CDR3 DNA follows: TGTGCCAGCAGCCCCACGCGAAATGACATTCAGTACTTC. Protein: CASSPTRNDIQYF. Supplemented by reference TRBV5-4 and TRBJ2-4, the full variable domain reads ETGVTQSPTHLIKTRGQQVTLRCSSQSGHNTVSWYQQALGQGPQFIFQYYREEENGRGNFPPRFSGLQFPNYSSELNVNALELDDSALYLCASSPTRNDIQYFGAGTRLSVL.

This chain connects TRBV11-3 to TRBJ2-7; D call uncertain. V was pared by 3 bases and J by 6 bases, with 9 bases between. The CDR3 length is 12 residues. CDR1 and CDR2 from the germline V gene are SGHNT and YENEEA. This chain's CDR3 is CASSFSGGEQYF. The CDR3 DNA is TGTGCCAGCAGCTTCTCAGGTGGCGAGCAGTACTTC.

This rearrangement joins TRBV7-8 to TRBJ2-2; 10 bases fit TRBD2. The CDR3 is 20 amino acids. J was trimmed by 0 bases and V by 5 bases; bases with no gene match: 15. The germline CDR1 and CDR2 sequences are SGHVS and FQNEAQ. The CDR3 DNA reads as TGTGCCAGCAGCCTCCGGTCGTACCTAGCGGGAGTCACGAACACCGGGGAGCTGTTTTTT. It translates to CASSLRSYLAGVTNTGELFF.

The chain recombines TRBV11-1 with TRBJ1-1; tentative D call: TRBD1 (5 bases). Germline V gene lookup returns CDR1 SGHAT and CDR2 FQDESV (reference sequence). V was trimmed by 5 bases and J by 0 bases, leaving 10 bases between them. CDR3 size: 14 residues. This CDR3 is CASSPRAVNTEAFF. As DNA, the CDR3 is TGTGCCAGCAGCCCCAGGGCAGTGAACACTGAAGCTTTCTTT.

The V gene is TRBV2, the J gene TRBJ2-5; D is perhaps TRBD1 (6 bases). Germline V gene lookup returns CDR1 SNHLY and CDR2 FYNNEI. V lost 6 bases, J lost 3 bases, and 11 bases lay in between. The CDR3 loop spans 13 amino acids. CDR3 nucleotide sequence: TGTGCCAGCAGCATAAAGGGGGAAGAGACCCAGTACTTC. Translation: CASSIKGEETQYF.

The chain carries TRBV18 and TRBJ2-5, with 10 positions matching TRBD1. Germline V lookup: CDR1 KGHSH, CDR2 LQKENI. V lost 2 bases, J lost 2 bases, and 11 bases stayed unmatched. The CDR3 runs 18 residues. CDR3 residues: CASSPSTGGLSGQETQYF. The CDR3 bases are TGTGCCAGCTCACCATCGACAGGGGGCCTTTCGGGGCAAGAGACCCAGTACTTC.

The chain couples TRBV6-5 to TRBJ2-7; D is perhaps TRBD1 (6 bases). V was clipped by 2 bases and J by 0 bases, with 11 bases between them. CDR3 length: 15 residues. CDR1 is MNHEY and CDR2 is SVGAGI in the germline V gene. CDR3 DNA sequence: TGTGCCAGCAGTTACCGGGACAAAAGCTCCTACGAGCAGTACTTC. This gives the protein CASSYRDKSSYEQYF.

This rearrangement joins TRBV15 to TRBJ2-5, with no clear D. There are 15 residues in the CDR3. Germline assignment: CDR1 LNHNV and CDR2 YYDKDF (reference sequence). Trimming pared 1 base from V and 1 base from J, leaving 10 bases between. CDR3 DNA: TGTGCCACCAGCAGAGTGCGCGGAACCCAAGAGACCCAGTACTTC. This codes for CATSRVRGTQETQYF.

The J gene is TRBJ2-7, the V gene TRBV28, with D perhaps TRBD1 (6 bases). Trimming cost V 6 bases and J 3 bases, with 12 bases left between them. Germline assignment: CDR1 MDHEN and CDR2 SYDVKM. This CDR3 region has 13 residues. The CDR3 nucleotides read TGTGCCAGCAGCCCCAGGGGATACTACGAGCAGTACTTC. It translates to CASSPRGYYEQYF.

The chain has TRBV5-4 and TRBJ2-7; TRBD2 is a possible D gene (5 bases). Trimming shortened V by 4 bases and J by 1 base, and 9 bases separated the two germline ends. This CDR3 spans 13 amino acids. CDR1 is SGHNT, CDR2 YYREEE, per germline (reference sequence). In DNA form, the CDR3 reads TGTGCCAGCAGCGTGGACTTTTCCTACGAGCAGTACTTC. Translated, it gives CASSVDFSYEQYF.